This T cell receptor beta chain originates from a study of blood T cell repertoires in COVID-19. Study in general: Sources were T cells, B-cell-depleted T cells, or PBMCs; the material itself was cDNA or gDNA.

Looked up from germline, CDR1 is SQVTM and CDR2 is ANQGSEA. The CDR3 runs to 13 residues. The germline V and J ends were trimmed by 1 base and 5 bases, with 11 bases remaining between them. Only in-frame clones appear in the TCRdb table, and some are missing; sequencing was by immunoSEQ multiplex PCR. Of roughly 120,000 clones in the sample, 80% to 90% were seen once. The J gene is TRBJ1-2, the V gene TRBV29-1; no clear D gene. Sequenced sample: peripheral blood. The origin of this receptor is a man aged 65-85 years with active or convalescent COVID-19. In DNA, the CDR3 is TGCAGCGTTGAAGTCGGAGGAGGGTATGGCTACACCTTC. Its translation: CSVEVGGGYGYTF.